Presented here are 28 T cell receptor beta chains from one specimen sequenced in a study of Ad26.COV2.S vaccination and SARS-CoV-2 variants. Some clones are missing from TCRdb's copy, which holds only in-frame ones; the method was immunoSEQ multiplex PCR. The sample includes approximately 250,000 clones, approximately 90% of them seen just once. Treatment defined: about 20 received Ad26.COV2.S at low or high dose, single or two shots; about 5 received placebo; per-sample allocation not given. Specimens were obtained on day 63 following the first vaccine or placebo injection. Sequencing was performed on peripheral blood, taken in a trial of Ad26.COV2.S vaccine versus placebo. These receptors all stem from a person aged 18-60 years who received the Ad26.COV2.S COVID-19 vaccine or a placebo.

J is TRBJ2-5 and V is TRBV11-2; D might be TRBD2 (5 bases). Germline CDR1 SGHAT, CDR2 FQNNGV. The V end was cut by 5 bases, the J end by 5 bases, with 18 bases between. This CDR3 is built from 15 residues. This CDR3 is CASSPAGQIAETQYF. The CDR3 DNA follows: TGTGCCAGCAGCCCTGCGGGCCAAATCGCGGAGACCCAGTACTTC.

The chain joins TRBV4-2 to TRBJ1-5, with unresolved D. The CDR3 runs 14 residues. The V end lost 1 base, the J end lost 4 bases, and 8 bases lay between the germline ends. Per the germline V gene, CDR1 is LGHNA and CDR2 is YNFKEQ. The CDR3 reads CASSQAAYNQPQHF. CDR3 in DNA: TGTGCCAGCAGCCAAGCGGCCTATAATCAGCCCCAGCATTTT.

This rearrangement joins TRBV6-6 to TRBJ1-3; D possibly corresponds to TRBD1 (5 bases). V was clipped by 6 bases and J by 2 bases, with 26 bases between them. The CDR3 has 19 residues. Germline CDR1 MNHNY, CDR2 SVGAGI (reference sequence). CDR3: CASSRRLPGRAPTGNTIYF. DNA for the CDR3: TGTGCCAGCAGCCGACGACTCCCGGGCAGGGCCCCCACTGGAAACACCATATATTTT.

The gene calls are TRBV5-4 and TRBJ2-5; TRBD1 matches at 7 bases. Unmatched junction bases numbered 11, after V lost 4 bases and J lost 5 bases. Per the germline V gene, CDR1 is SGHNT and CDR2 is YYREEE (reference sequence). The length of the CDR3 is 15 residues. In DNA, the CDR3 is TGTGCCAGCAGCGGAACCCACAGGGGCGGGGAGACCCAGTACTTC. It is translated as CASSGTHRGGETQYF.

V and J are TRBV9 and TRBJ2-3, with D unclear. Germline CDR1 and CDR2: SGDLS and YYNGEE. Trimming took off 0 bases at V and 2 bases at J, with 10 bases between the two ends. There are 15 residues in the CDR3. CDR3 amino acids: CASSVAGRSTDTQYF. Written as DNA, the CDR3 is TGTGCCAGCAGCGTAGCGGGCAGATCCACAGATACGCAGTATTTT.

The table lists this clone with a few counts. The V call is TRBV5-4, the J call TRBJ2-6; D remains ambiguous. Germline assignment: CDR1 SGHNT and CDR2 YYREEE (reference sequence). The ends were cut back, 7 bases at V and 3 bases at J, with 11 bases in the middle. The CDR3 has 14 amino acids. The CDR3 DNA reads TGTGCCAGCCGCGACCAGAGTGGGGCCAACGTCCTGACTTTC. Its translation is CASRDQSGANVLTF.

The V call is TRBV10-2, the J call TRBJ2-3; D not certain. Trimming took off 0 bases at V and 15 bases at J, with 16 bases between the two ends. This CDR3 comprises 13 residues. Germline-derived CDR1 and CDR2 are WSHSY and SAAADI. The CDR3 region is CASSESLDGVEYF. Here the CDR3 DNA reads TGCGCCAGCAGTGAGTCATTAGATGGGGTAGAATATTTT.

The chain is built from TRBV18 and TRBJ2-1, with 11 bases aligning to TRBD2. Germline lookup yields CDR1 KGHSH and CDR2 LQKENI. Trimming removed 0 bases from V and 9 bases from J; junction bases left unmatched: 7. This CDR3 contains 16 residues. The CDR3 region is CASSPPSIAGGSEQFF. CDR3 coding DNA: TGTGCCAGCTCACCACCGTCGATAGCGGGGGGGAGTGAGCAGTTCTTC. The full variable domain, in which reference TRBV18 and TRBJ2-1 provide the parts outside the CDR3, is NAGVMQNPRHLVRRRGQEARLRCSPMKGHSHVYWYRQLPEEGLKFMVYLQKENIIDESGMPKERFSAEFPKEGPSILRIQQVVRGDSAAYFCASSPPSIAGGSEQFFGPGTRLTVL.

The V gene is TRBV27, the J gene TRBJ2-5; D remains unclear. The V end lost 7 bases, the J end lost 1 base, and 10 bases lay between the germline ends. Germline V gene sequence: CDR1 MNHEY, CDR2 SMNVEV (reference sequence). The CDR3 totals 13 residues. The chain's CDR3 is CASKDVAQETQYF. The CDR3 DNA reads as TGTGCCAGCAAAGACGTCGCCCAAGAGACCCAGTACTTC.

The chain uses TRBV6-5 and TRBJ2-7; D tentatively fits TRBD1 or TRBD2 (6 bases each). There are 15 residues in the CDR3. In germline, CDR1 is MNHEY, CDR2 SVGAGI. Trimming removed 0 bases from V and 7 bases from J, with 16 bases in between. The CDR3 protein is CASSYSIGGQLEQYF. CDR3 nucleotide sequence: TGTGCCAGCAGTTACTCGATCGGGGGCCAGTTAGAGCAGTACTTC.

This chain uses TRBV3-1 (or the pseudogene TRBV3-2) with TRBJ2-7; 9 bases are a match to TRBD2. V lost 3 bases, J lost 7 bases, and 7 bases stayed unmatched. Germline values: CDR1 LGHDT, CDR2 YNNKEL (reference sequence). CDR3 length: 14 residues. The DNA for the CDR3 is TGTGCCAGCAGCCACCCCGGCGGGGGGGCTGAGCAGTACTTC. This gives the protein CASSHPGGGAEQYF.

The rearrangement uses TRBV7-3 and TRBJ2-1, with 9 bases lining up with TRBD1. This CDR3 has 16 amino acids. CDR1 SGHTA and CDR2 FQGTGA come from the germline V gene. The trim removed 5 bases at V and 4 bases at J, leaving 9 bases unmatched. CDR3 sequence (DNA): TGTGCCAGCAGCCCCTCCCGGGGGACAGGGTACAATGAGCAGTTCTTC. This sequence encodes CASSPSRGTGYNEQFF.

The chain combines TRBV2 with TRBJ2-7, with TRBD1 identical over 7 bases. V was clipped by 4 bases and J by 1 base; unmatched bases: 4. This CDR3 contains 14 residues. Germline lookup yields CDR1 SNHLY and CDR2 FYNNEI. The chain's CDR3 is CASSGRDRSYEQYF. The CDR3 DNA is TGTGCCAGCAGTGGCCGGGACAGATCCTACGAGCAGTACTTC.

The rearrangement joins TRBV5-5 to TRBJ2-7, with 8 bases fitting TRBD1. The germline gives CDR1 SGHKS, CDR2 YYEKEE (reference sequence). CDR3 size: 16 residues. Unmatched junction bases numbered 12, after V lost 4 bases and J lost 3 bases. The DNA of the CDR3 is TGTGCCAGCAGCAAGGAACCGGGACAGGCTCGCTACGAGCAGTACTTC. Its protein product is CASSKEPGQARYEQYF. Full variable domain (missing parts from reference TRBV5-5 and TRBJ2-7): DAGVTQSPTHLIKTRGQQVTLRCSPISGHKSVSWYQQVLGQGPQFIFQYYEKEERGRGNFPDRFSARQFPNYSSELNVNALLLGDSALYLCASSKEPGQARYEQYFGPGTRLTVT.

This clone is a singleton in its sample. The chain uses TRBV27 and TRBJ2-2; 11 nucleotides match TRBD1. The CDR3 extends over 16 amino acids. In germline, CDR1 is MNHEY, CDR2 SMNVEV (reference sequence). After removal of 6 bases from V and 4 bases from J, the junction contained 7 bases not matched to a gene. For the CDR3, the DNA is TGTGCCAGCAGCCAGGCCGGGACAGGGGGCACCGGGGAGCTGTTTTTT. Protein sequence: CASSQAGTGGTGELFF.

The chain links TRBV6-4 to TRBJ1-3; the D gene is possibly TRBD1 (5 bases). CDR3 length equals 17 residues. V gave up 6 bases and J gave up 1 base, with 19 bases separating them. CDR1 and CDR2 (germline): MRHNA, SNTAGT. Here the CDR3 reads CASRKTELGYSGNTIYF. The DNA of the CDR3 is TGTGCCAGCAGAAAGACAGAATTGGGGTATTCTGGAAACACCATATATTTT.

The rearrangement uses TRBV11-2 and TRBJ2-4; unclear D gene. This CDR3 spans 13 amino acids. V lost 6 bases to trimming and J lost 0 bases, with 6 bases between them. From germline, CDR1 is SGHAT and CDR2 FQNNGV. This CDR3 reads CASRRLAKNIQYF. CDR3 coding DNA: TGTGCCAGCAGACGCTTAGCCAAAAACATTCAGTACTTC.

This chain links TRBV6-5 with TRBJ2-3; TRBD2 aligns across 7 bases. There are 11 residues in the CDR3. V dropped 6 bases and J dropped 6; count of bases not matched to a gene: 0. Germline CDR1 and CDR2: MNHEY and SVGAGI. As DNA, the CDR3 is TGTGCCAGCAGGCGGGGGGATACGCAGTATTTT. As protein: CASRRGDTQYF.

The chain has TRBV5-1 and TRBJ1-6; TRBD1 might be the D (5 bases). The CDR3 has 16 residues. CDR1 is SGHRS, CDR2 YFSETQ, per germline. V was pared by 4 bases and J by 7 bases, with 18 bases between. CDR3 DNA sequence: TGCGCCAGCAGCATATCCTCGCAGGGTCCAAATTCACCCCTCCACTTT. Protein: CASSISSQGPNSPLHF.

The rearrangement links TRBV6-2 or TRBV6-3 to TRBJ2-2; 14 bases align to TRBD2. The CDR3 loop spans 15 amino acids. After removal of 3 bases from V and 9 bases from J, the junction contained 3 bases not matched to a gene. Germline loops: CDR1 MNHEY, CDR2 SVGEGT. DNA for the CDR3: TGTGCCAGCAGTTATGGGACTAGCGGGAGCCGGGAGCTGTTTTTT. Protein: CASSYGTSGSRELFF.

The chain has TRBV6-5 and TRBJ1-5; the match to TRBD1 covers 8 bases. The CDR3 loop spans 14 amino acids. CDR1 is MNHEY, CDR2 SVGAGI, per germline. V shed 5 bases and J 7 bases; nucleotides not matched to a gene: 7. The CDR3 loop is CASSQDRVSQPQHF. As DNA, the CDR3 is TGTGCCAGCAGTCAGGACAGGGTATCCCAGCCCCAGCATTTT.

This clone has just a few counts. The chain has TRBV6-2 or TRBV6-3 and TRBJ1-5; D possibly corresponds to TRBD1 (5 bases). The germline V gene encodes CDR1 MNHEY and CDR2 SVGEGT. This CDR3 has 17 residues. The germline V and J ends were trimmed by 4 bases and 1 base, with 17 bases remaining between them. In DNA, the CDR3 is TGTGCCAGCAGTTTAGGCGCAGGGTATGGAAGCAATCAGCCCCAGCATTTT. As protein: CASSLGAGYGSNQPQHF.

This clone was counted many times. V is TRBV5-6 and J is TRBJ1-2, with a weak D call TRBD1 (6 bases). V lost 1 base, J lost 7 bases, and 17 bases lay in between. The CDR3 is 15 amino acids. From germline, CDR1 is SGHDT and CDR2 YYEEEE. CDR3 nucleotide sequence: TGTGCCAGCAGCTTGAGGGACTTGTACAGGGCTGGCTACACCTTC. Amino acid sequence: CASSLRDLYRAGYTF.

V and J are TRBV7-9 and TRBJ2-5, with a tentative D call TRBD1 (5 bases). CDR1 and CDR2 (germline): SEHNR, FQNEAQ (reference sequence). There are 11 residues in the CDR3. The V end lost 4 bases, the J end lost 6 bases, and 6 bases lay between the germline ends. In nucleotides, the CDR3 is TGTGCCAGCAGCTCAGGGCAGACCCAGTACTTC. This translates into CASSSGQTQYF. The full variable domain, in which reference TRBV7-9 and TRBJ2-5 provide the parts outside the CDR3, is DTGVSQNPRHKITKRGQNVTFRCDPISEHNRLYWYRQTLGQGPEFLTYFQNEAQLEKSRLLSDRFSAERPKGSFSTLEIQRTEQGDSAMYLCASSSGQTQYFGPGTRLLVL.

The chain combines TRBV2 with TRBJ1-2, with a possible D match to TRBD1 (5 bases). The CDR3 is 12 residues long. V lost 4 bases and J 4 bases, leaving 7 bases between the germline ends. Germline V CDR1 and CDR2: SNHLY, FYNNEI. The CDR3: CASSAGIYGYTF. In DNA, the CDR3 is TGTGCCAGCAGTGCAGGGATCTATGGCTACACCTTC.

This clone was counted once. The rearrangement links TRBV5-4 to TRBJ1-1; 12 bases fit TRBD1. Germline assignment: CDR1 SGHNT and CDR2 YYREEE (reference sequence). This CDR3 contains 17 residues. Germline trimming cut 4 bases from V and 0 bases from J; bases unmatched to any gene: 7. The CDR3 sequence: CASSRPGTGGVNTEAFF. CDR3 coding DNA: TGTGCCAGCAGCCGACCCGGGACAGGGGGCGTGAACACTGAAGCTTTCTTT.

The V gene is TRBV11-2, the J gene TRBJ2-7; TRBD2 aligns across 10 bases. Per germline, CDR1 SGHAT and CDR2 FQNNGV. This CDR3 comprises 17 residues. The junction had 6 bases not matched to a gene; V was cut back by 1 base and J by 0 bases. The CDR3 loop is CASSLASGGESSYEQYF. The CDR3 DNA reads TGTGCCAGCAGCTTAGCTAGCGGGGGCGAAAGCTCCTACGAGCAGTACTTC.

The J gene is TRBJ1-5, the V gene TRBV5-1, with no clear D. V shed 0 bases and J shed 4 bases, with 5 bases lying between them. The CDR3 spans 13 residues. Germline CDR1 is SGHRS and CDR2 is YFSETQ. For the CDR3, the DNA is TGCGCCAGCAGCTTGGAAAGGAATCAGCCCCAGCATTTT. It yields the protein CASSLERNQPQHF.